A selection of T cell receptor beta chains follows, all from one sample in a study of CD8 T cells in ankylosing spondylitis. A single record per CDR3 protein comes from TCRdb applying MiXCR to the 5' RACE reads. Of approximately 240,000 distinct CDR3 sequences listed, 10% are singletons. Specimen: blood, either unsorted or a sorted T cell fraction (not recorded which). Source of these receptors: a male donor with ankylosing spondylitis or in good health (not recorded which). The CDR3 runs from the conserved cysteine through the conserved F or W. D genes are given only for firm matches. Where a row states a size, it is once, few, many or the class of an expanded clone; other rows omit it.

V gene	clone size	D gene	J gene	CDR3 DNA	CDR3 protein
TRBV7-9	NA	TRBD2	TRBJ2-3	TGTGCAGCTACCCACGGGGACTATTCCTCAGATACGCAGTATTTT	CAATHGDYSSDTQYF
TRBV30	NA	TRBD1	TRBJ1-1	TGTGCCTGGAGCCGGACAGGAGGTGAAGCTTTCTTT	CAWSRTGGEAFF
TRBV4-1	many	NA	TRBJ2-7	TGCGCCAGCAGCCAAGAGACAGGTGACTCCTACGAGCAGTACTTC	CASSQETGDSYEQYF
TRBV5-1	many	NA	TRBJ2-3	TGCGCCAGCAGCCTGGAGGTAGCTAGCACAGATACGCAGTATTTT	CASSLEVASTDTQYF
TRBV5-4	few	TRBD2	TRBJ2-2	TGTGCCAGCAGCCAGGGACTAGCGCCGAACACCGGGGAGCTGTTTTTT	CASSQGLAPNTGELFF
TRBV5-1	many	NA	TRBJ2-1	TGCGCCAGCAGCTTGGGTCAGGGAACTGAGCAGTTCTTC	CASSLGQGTEQFF
TRBV12-3/TRBV12-4	many	NA	TRBJ1-6	TGTGCCAGCAGTTTCTCCTTCCCGGGGGATTCACCCCTCCACTTT	CASSFSFPGDSPLHF
TRBV10-2	many	TRBD1	TRBJ2-3	TGCGCCAGCAGTGGGGGGACAGGCACAGATACGCAGTATTTT	CASSGGTGTDTQYF
TRBV15	many	TRBD2	TRBJ2-5	TGTGCCACCAGCAGAGGAGTAGAGGCTAGCGGGAGTGGAGAGACCCAGTACTTC	CATSRGVEASGSGETQYF
TRBV10-2	few	NA	TRBJ2-7	TGCGCCAGCAGTGACTACGGACCTTCTGCCTCCTACGAGCAGTACTTC	CASSDYGPSASYEQYF
TRBV12-3/TRBV12-4	many	NA	TRBJ2-1	TGTGCCAGCAGTCCCCCCCCCGGGGGTGAGCAGTTCTTC	CASSPPPGGEQFF
TRBV7-2	NA	NA	TRBJ1-3	TGTGCCAGCAGTTCTTATTCACGCTCAGGGTCTGGAAACACCATATATTTT	CASSSYSRSGSGNTIYF
TRBV20-1	many	NA	TRBJ2-3	TGCAGTGCTATTTATGAGGAGACCTCCCGGATAGATACGCAGTATTTT	CSAIYEETSRIDTQYF
TRBV5-5	few	NA	TRBJ2-3	TGTGCCAGCAGCTTGGGGCCAACGAGGGGGGATACGCAGTATTTT	CASSLGPTRGDTQYF
TRBV5-1	few	NA	TRBJ2-1	TGCGCCAGCAGCTTGGTTCTGGGACTCTATAATGAGCAGTTCTTC	CASSLVLGLYNEQFF
TRBV20-1	few	NA	TRBJ2-1	TGCAGTGCCTCCGAATACAATGAGCAGTTCTTC	CSASEYNEQFF
TRBV20-1	NA	TRBD1	TRBJ1-2	TGCAGTGTTTGGGTGCAGGGACAGGGGGACAACTATGGCTACACCTTC	CSVWVQGQGDNYGYTF
TRBV25-1	many	NA	TRBJ1-3	TGTGCCAGCAGTGAAACCCTGAAGGGTGGTGGAAACACCATATATTTT	CASSETLKGGGNTIYF
TRBV20-1	many	TRBD1	TRBJ2-2	TGCAGTGCTAGGGGACAGCTGAACACCGGGGAGCTGTTTTTT	CSARGQLNTGELFF
TRBV2	many	TRBD1	TRBJ1-2	TGTGCCAGCAACCGAGACAGGGAGGTTGGCTACACCTTC	CASNRDREVGYTF
TRBV2	NA	NA	TRBJ2-7	TGTGCCAGCAGTGAGGATGGACCGAGACCTCGGGGTGACTATGAGCAGTACTTC	CASSEDGPRPRGDYEQYF
TRBV14	NA	NA	TRBJ2-7	TGCGCCAGCAGCCATAATGCCCGGGACCTTTACTGCGAGCAGTACTTC	CASSHNARDLYCEQYF
TRBV18	many	NA	TRBJ1-1	TGTGCCAGCTCACCAGACTCCGGGGCCTTAGCTTTCTTT	CASSPDSGALAFF
TRBV15	many	NA	TRBJ2-5	TGTGCCACCAGCAGAGATAACACAGTCCAAGAGACCCAGTACTTC	CATSRDNTVQETQYF